One sample yielded the 10 T cell receptor beta chains listed below, sequenced in a study of beta chain features in type 1 diabetes (dated by TCRdb to 2016 to 2019). The study at large found these results: A moderate but significant shortening of TCRB CDR3 length was observed in type 1 diabetes patients in all four CD4+ subsets.

No antigens are known for them. Library preparation used the immunoSEQ multiplex PCR assay. The entire isolated RNA was reverse transcribed using the High Capacity cDNA Reverse Transcription Kit, and thus expressed TCRB transcripts were sequenced. Here the immuneACCESS table is served through TCRdb, limited to in-frame sequences with V and J called. Missing clones are a known gap in these copies; in checked studies unresolved V genes cover under half, and the rest lacks a known reason. For this sample the table gives 350,000 to 400,000 clones, of which over 10% were detected only once. The leading ten clones occupy around 0.0099% of the sample. Sequencing used naive CD4+ T cells from blood. The cell subset or site label corresponds to: true naive CD4+ T cells. The receptor source for this set is a woman between 18 and 29 years old with type 1 diabetes.

In its sample, this clone was seen a few times. The chain employs TRBV29-1 and TRBJ2-3; 7 nucleotides match TRBD2. Germline V CDR1 and CDR2: SQVTM, ANQGSEA. After removal of 7 bases from V and 6 bases from J, the junction contained 4 bases not matched to a gene. CDR3 length equals 11 residues. CDR3 bases: TGCAGCGAGACTAGCTCCGATACGCAGTATTTT. This gives the protein CSETSSDTQYF.

The chain employs TRBV7-9 and TRBJ2-1; D perhaps matches TRBD1 (5 bases). Trimming took 0 bases from V and 8 from J, leaving 14 bases between them. The CDR3 contains 15 residues. Germline V gives CDR1 SEHNR, CDR2 FQNEAQ (reference sequence). CDR3 sequence reads: CASSLAGARADEQFF. The DNA for the CDR3 is TGTGCCAGCAGCTTAGCTGGGGCCAGGGCCGATGAGCAGTTCTTC.

A few counts support this clone. J is TRBJ2-1 and V is TRBV9, with D maybe TRBD2 (7 bases). Trimming took off 5 bases at V and 4 bases at J, with 16 bases between the two ends. The CDR3 is made up of 15 amino acids. Germline CDR1 SGDLS, CDR2 YYNGEE. This chain's CDR3 is CASSRGRGLYNEQFF. For the CDR3, the DNA is TGTGCCAGCAGTAGGGGGAGGGGACTTTACAATGAGCAGTTCTTC. Filled out from reference TRBV9 and TRBJ2-1, the complete variable domain reads DSGVTQTPKHLITATGQRVTLRCSPRSGDLSVYWYQQSLDQGLQFLIQYYNGEERAKGNILERFSAQQFPDLHSELNLSSLELGDSALYFCASSRGRGLYNEQFFGPGTRLTVL.

This chain uses TRBV4-1 with TRBJ1-2; 9 bases match TRBD1. This CDR3 is built from 15 residues. Germline V gene data show CDR1 as MGHRA and CDR2 as YSYEKL. V lost 2 bases, J lost 3 bases, and 4 bases stayed unmatched. The CDR3 here is CASSQSTGGDYGYTF. Here the CDR3 DNA reads TGCGCCAGCAGCCAATCCACAGGGGGCGACTATGGCTACACCTTC.

This chain links TRBV7-2 with TRBJ2-3, with 12 bases aligning to TRBD2. Germline trimming cut 5 bases from V and 7 bases from J; bases unmatched to any gene: 7. Germline CDR1 is SGHTA and CDR2 is FQGNSA. This CDR3 comprises 15 residues. CDR3 amino acids: CASSTASGRGYTQYF. CDR3 sequence (DNA): TGTGCCAGCAGCACCGCTAGCGGGAGGGGGTATACGCAGTATTTT.

The V gene is TRBV25-1, the J gene TRBJ1-5; D might be TRBD1 (5 bases). The CDR3 covers 12 residues. Trimming cost V 8 bases and J 4 bases, with 9 bases left between them. CDR1 MGHDK and CDR2 SYGVNS come from the germline V gene. The CDR3, as DNA: TGTGCCAGCGGCCAGGGTAATCAGCCCCAGCATTTT. It is translated as CASGQGNQPQHF.

As concerns this clone: The sample contains more than one DNA sequence encoding this CDR3. The rearrangement uses TRBV9 and TRBJ2-3; D remains unclear. The CDR3 totals 11 residues. Trimming shortened V by 4 bases and J by 4 bases, and 4 bases separated the two germline ends. Per the germline V gene, CDR1 is SGDLS and CDR2 is YYNGEE. The CDR3 reads CASSSADTQYF. DNA of the CDR3: TGTGCCAGCAGCTCTGCAGATACGCAGTATTTT.

This clone has more than one count but fewer than ten. The V gene is TRBV28, the J gene TRBJ2-2, with 7 bases fitting TRBD1. This CDR3 region has 15 residues. Germline-derived CDR1 and CDR2 are MDHEN and SYDVKM. V shed 7 bases and J 1 base; nucleotides not matched to a gene: 6. The CDR3 DNA reads as TGTGCCAGCATCCCAGGGGGAAGGAACACCGGGGAGCTGTTTTTT. It specifies CASIPGGRNTGELFF.

There are a few counts of this clone. V gene TRBV7-9 combines with J gene TRBJ2-3, with TRBD2 identical over 10 bases. This CDR3 is 15 amino acids long. Unmatched junction bases numbered 1, after V lost 1 base and J lost 3 bases. Germline CDR1 reads SEHNR; CDR2 reads FQNEAQ (reference sequence). CDR3 nucleotides: TGTGCCAGCAGCTTAGGGGGACTAGCGACAGATACGCAGTATTTT. Protein product: CASSLGGLATDTQYF.

This chain links TRBV5-1 with TRBJ1-6; D is unclear. CDR1 is SGHRS and CDR2 is YFSETQ in the germline V gene. V was trimmed by 6 bases and J by 10 bases, leaving 14 bases between them. CDR3 size: 13 residues. The CDR3 spells CASTRGDGSPLHF. For the CDR3, the DNA is TGCGCCAGCACCCGAGGTGATGGATCACCCCTCCACTTT.